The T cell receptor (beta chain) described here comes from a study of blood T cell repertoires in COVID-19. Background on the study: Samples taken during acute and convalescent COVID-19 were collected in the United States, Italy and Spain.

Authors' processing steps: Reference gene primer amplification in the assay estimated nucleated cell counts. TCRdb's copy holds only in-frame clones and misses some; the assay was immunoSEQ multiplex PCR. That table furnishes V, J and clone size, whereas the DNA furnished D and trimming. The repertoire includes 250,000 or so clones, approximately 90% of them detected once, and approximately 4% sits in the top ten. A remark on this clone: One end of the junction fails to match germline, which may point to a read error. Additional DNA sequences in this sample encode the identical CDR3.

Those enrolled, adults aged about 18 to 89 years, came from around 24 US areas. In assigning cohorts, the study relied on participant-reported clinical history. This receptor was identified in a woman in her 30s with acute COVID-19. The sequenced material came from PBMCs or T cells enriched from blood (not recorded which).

The CDR3 spells CASSGARTSGTGELFF. CDR3 in DNA: TGCGCCAGCAGCGGTGCTAGGACTAGCGGAACCGGGGAGCTGTTTTTT. The rearrangement joins TRBV9 to TRBJ2-2, with 10 bases fitting TRBD2. Germline V gene sequence: CDR1 SGDLS, CDR2 YYNGEE. This CDR3 spans 16 amino acids.